Listed below are T cell receptor beta chains from one sample, sequenced in a study of blood T cell repertoires in COVID-19. Produced via immunoSEQ multiplex PCR; TCRdb's table is partial and in-frame only. The sample contains under 250,000 clones, about 80% of which appear only once. Sequencing was carried out using PBMCs or T cells enriched from blood (not recorded which). The receptors were sampled from a middle-aged woman who had been exposed to COVID-19. Both conserved end residues are part of each CDR3. The D gene is left open where the match is weak. Expanded clones are given a class, and other clones once, few, many or no size at all.

once	TRBV5-1	-	TRBJ2-5	TGCGCCAGCAGCTTCGGACTTCAAGAGACCCAGTACTTC	CASSFGLQETQYF
-	TRBV7-6	TRBD2	TRBJ2-5	TGTGCCAGCAGCCAAACTAGCGGGGGTCAAGAGACCCAGTACTTC	CASSQTSGGQETQYF
-	TRBV5-1	TRBD1	TRBJ1-2	TGCGCCAGCAGCCCCCCTCAGGGACAGGGGCGCTCCGGCTACACCTTC	CASSPPQGQGRSGYTF
once	TRBV7-8	TRBD1	TRBJ1-2	TGTGCCAGCAGCTTACGAGTCAGGGGGTACTATGGCTACACCTTC	CASSLRVRGYYGYTF
-	TRBV7-7	TRBD2	TRBJ2-5	TGTGCTAGCAGCACATATAGCGGGGGGCAAGAGACCCAGTACTTC	CASSTYSGGQETQYF
-	TRBV7-8	TRBD1	TRBJ2-4	TGTGCCAGCAGCATGGACAGGGCGAGTACCAAAAACATTCAGTACTTC	CASSMDRASTKNIQYF
once	TRBV6-4	TRBD1	TRBJ1-5	TGTGCCAGCAGTGACTCGACTGGACAGGGGCATTATAGCAATCAGCCCCAGCATTTT	CASSDSTGQGHYSNQPQHF
-	TRBV7-7	TRBD2	TRBJ2-5	TGTGCTAGCAGCTCCGGGACTAGCCCTCCCGAGACCCAGTACTTC	CASSSGTSPPETQYF
-	TRBV5-5	-	TRBJ2-3	TGTGCCAGCACCATACAGGGCTCTAGCACAGATACGCAGTATTTT	CASTIQGSSTDTQYF
once	TRBV19	-	TRBJ1-1	TGTGCCACGGGGCAGGGGCTGAACACTGAAGCTTTCTTT	CATGQGLNTEAFF
-	TRBV19	TRBD1	TRBJ1-4	TGTGCCAGTAGCCCATCCGGGACAGTAAATGAAAAACTGTTTTTT	CASSPSGTVNEKLFF
-	TRBV12-3/TRBV12-4	-	TRBJ1-5	TGTGCCAGCAGCCCGGCGGGTCAGCCCCAGCATTTT	CASSPAGQPQHF
-	TRBV5-1	TRBD1	TRBJ1-1	TGCGCCAGCAGCCTAAAGACAGGGACTGAAACTGAAGCTTTCTTT	CASSLKTGTETEAFF
few	TRBV6-5	TRBD1	TRBJ2-7	TGTGCCAGCAGTTCCGTCGGGACAGGGACCTACGAGCAGTACTTC	CASSSVGTGTYEQYF
-	TRBV3-1/TRBV3-2	TRBD2	TRBJ2-5	TGTGCCAGCAGCCATGGCGGGAGGCTTGTGGAGACCCAGTACTTC	CASSHGGRLVETQYF
-	TRBV4-1	TRBD2	TRBJ2-5	TGCGCCAGCAGCCAAGGACTAGCGAACCAAGAGACCCAGTACTTC	CASSQGLANQETQYF
-	TRBV11-2	TRBD1	TRBJ2-1	TGTGCCAGCAGCTACGGGACAGATTACAATGAGCAGTTCTTC	CASSYGTDYNEQFF
-	TRBV3-1/TRBV3-2	TRBD2	TRBJ2-3	TGTGCCAGCAGCCAAGATTTACGGGGGGGCGTTGGTGGAGATACGCAGTATTTT	CASSQDLRGGVGGDTQYF
-	TRBV11-2	-	TRBJ2-1	TGTGCCAGCAGCTTAGGGTCGACCGGGTCCTACAATGAGCAGTTCTTC	CASSLGSTGSYNEQFF
-	TRBV7-8	-	TRBJ2-1	TGTGCCAGCAGCCTCACGACAGCTTCACAACGGCAGTTCTTC	CASSLTTASQRQFF
few	TRBV19	-	TRBJ1-2	TGTGCCAGTAGGCCCCCGGACAGTAACTATGGCTACACCTTC	CASRPPDSNYGYTF
-	TRBV5-4	-	TRBJ1-2	TGTGCCAGCAGCCCGAGACAGGTGACTGGCTACACCTTC	CASSPRQVTGYTF
-	TRBV21-1	-	TRBJ1-4	TGTGCCAGCCAAGTCGGCGGGCCCACAACTAATGAAAAACTGTTTTTT	CASQVGGPTTNEKLFF
-	TRBV7-2	-	TRBJ1-5	TGTGCCAGCAGCTTAATACAGGGACAGCCCCAGCATTTT	CASSLIQGQPQHF
-	TRBV20-1	-	TRBJ1-2	TGCAGTGCTAGTTACGGGAAATATGGCTACACCTTC	CSASYGKYGYTF
-	TRBV3-1/TRBV3-2	TRBD2	TRBJ2-7	TGTGCCAGCAGCCAATACTCGGGGGGGGAGCAGTACTTC	CASSQYSGGEQYF
-	TRBV7-6	-	TRBJ2-3	TGTGCCAGCAGCTTTGATCGGAGCCCCTTCACAGATACGCAGTATTTT	CASSFDRSPFTDTQYF
-	TRBV5-1	TRBD1	TRBJ1-4	TGCGCCAGCAGCGCAGGCGGGACAGGGAATAATGAAAAACTGTTTTTT	CASSAGGTGNNEKLFF
-	TRBV7-2	-	TRBJ2-4	TGTGCCAGCAGCGACAGCCTAGCCAAAAACATTCAGTACTTC	CASSDSLAKNIQYF
-	TRBV19	TRBD1	TRBJ2-7	TGTGCCAGTAGTATTACCCCTGGGCAGGGGGCTTACGAGCAGTACTTC	CASSITPGQGAYEQYF
-	TRBV4-3	TRBD1	TRBJ1-1	TGCGCCAGCAGCCGGACGGGACAGTTGAACACTGAAGCTTTCTTT	CASSRTGQLNTEAFF
-	TRBV2	-	TRBJ1-2	TGTGCCAGCAGTGATGAGGTTTTGGAGGGTGGCTACACCTTC	CASSDEVLEGGYTF
-	TRBV6-6	TRBD1	TRBJ2-7	TGTGCCAGCATACCCGGGACAGGGAAGTACGAGCAGTACTTC	CASIPGTGKYEQYF